The following is a T cell receptor beta chain sequence with its context. The sample comes from a study of cytomegalovirus exposure and HLA in healthy donors. In the PCR, 60 Vbeta and 13 Jbeta primers were used. Profiling relied on immunoSEQ multiplex PCR, and the TCRdb table lists in-frame clones only, not all of them. The sample has approximately 190,000 clones, around four fifths seen once. Trimming left V 5 bases short and J 8 bases short, with 9 bases between. Germline V gene data show CDR1 as SEHNR and CDR2 as FQNEAQ (reference sequence). This CDR3 is built from 11 residues. What was sequenced was PBMCs. V is TRBV7-9 and J is TRBJ1-2; tentatively, D is TRBD1 (5 bases). The receptor was isolated from a woman between 18 and 29 years old in good health and CMV-seronegative. This CDR3 is CASSPGDGYTF. CDR3 coding DNA: TGTGCCAGCAGCCCGGGGGACGGCTACACCTTC.